This entry is about one TCR beta chain. What it binds is unknown. The data stem from a study of OX40 agonist ivuxolimab in advanced cancers. Study observations and caveats: Expanded peripheral T-cell antigen specificity went undetermined.

The table came from immunoSEQ multiplex PCR; TCRdb's copy has only in-frame clones and leaves some out. This sample has approximately 60,000 clones, with about four fifths found just once. This TCR was recovered from an adult with an advanced solid tumor such as melanoma, head and neck, liver or kidney cancer. Sequenced material: CD4+ or CD8+ T cells sorted from blood, taken in a trial of the OX40 agonist ivuxolimab.

The CDR3 reads CASSLSPGSLPEAFF. For the CDR3, the DNA is TGTGCCAGCAGTTTATCCCCGGGAAGCCTCCCTGAAGCTTTCTTT. The gene calls are TRBV27 and TRBJ1-1; D ambiguous. V shed 0 bases and J shed 6 bases, with 14 bases lying between them. The CDR3 sequence is 15 residues long. Germline V gene lookup returns CDR1 MNHEY and CDR2 SMNVEV (reference sequence).